This T cell receptor beta chain emerged from a study of regulatory T cells in long-lasting Graves disease. Study-level findings and limits: Persistent disease showed a preference for TRBV28, TRBJ1-2 and TRBJ2-5.

In this sample, this clonotype turned up once. Its antigen is currently unknown. A read error may be the cause here, since a much bigger clone is one base away. Per the germline V gene, CDR1 is MDHEN and CDR2 is SYDVKM. The V end was cut by 6 bases, the J end by 1 base, with 15 bases between. The CDR3 sequence is 15 residues long. The time point: persistent/refractory GD, antithyroid drugs over 5 years with positive TRAb. PBMCs were the source of the RNA used for TCR sequencing. According to the study, TCR beta libraries were built with iRepertoire HTBI primers and CDR3-region Arm-PCR. Via MiXCR, TCRdb re-called the multiplex PCR reads, giving one row per CDR3 protein. The sample shows a few hundred thousand distinct CDR3 sequences, around a fifth of them seen only once.

The chain uses TRBV28 and TRBJ1-1, with D possibly being TRBD1 (5 bases). The starting material was peripheral blood mononuclear cells (PBMCs), obtained when the disease was refractory, from a patient treated with antithyroid drugs. The TCR comes from a female donor with Graves disease. This chain's CDR3 is CASRLWKGTNTEAFF. CDR3 DNA sequence: TGTGCCAGCAGGCTCTGGAAGGGGACGAACACTGAAGCTTTCTTT.